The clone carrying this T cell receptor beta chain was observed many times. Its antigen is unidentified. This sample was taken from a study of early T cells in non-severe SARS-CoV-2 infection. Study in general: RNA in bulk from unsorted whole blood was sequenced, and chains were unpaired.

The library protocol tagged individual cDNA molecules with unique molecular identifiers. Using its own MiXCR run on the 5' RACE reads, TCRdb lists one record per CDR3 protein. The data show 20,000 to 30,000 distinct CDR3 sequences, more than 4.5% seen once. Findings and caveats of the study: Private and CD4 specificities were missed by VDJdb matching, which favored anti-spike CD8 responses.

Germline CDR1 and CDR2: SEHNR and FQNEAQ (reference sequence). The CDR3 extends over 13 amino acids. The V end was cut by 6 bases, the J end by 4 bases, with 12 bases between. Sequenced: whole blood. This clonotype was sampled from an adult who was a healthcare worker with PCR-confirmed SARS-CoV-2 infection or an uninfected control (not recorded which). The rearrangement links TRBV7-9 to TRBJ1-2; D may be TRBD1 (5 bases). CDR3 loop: CASRRDGLYGYTF. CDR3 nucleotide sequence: TGTGCCAGCAGGAGGGACGGACTCTATGGCTACACCTTC.